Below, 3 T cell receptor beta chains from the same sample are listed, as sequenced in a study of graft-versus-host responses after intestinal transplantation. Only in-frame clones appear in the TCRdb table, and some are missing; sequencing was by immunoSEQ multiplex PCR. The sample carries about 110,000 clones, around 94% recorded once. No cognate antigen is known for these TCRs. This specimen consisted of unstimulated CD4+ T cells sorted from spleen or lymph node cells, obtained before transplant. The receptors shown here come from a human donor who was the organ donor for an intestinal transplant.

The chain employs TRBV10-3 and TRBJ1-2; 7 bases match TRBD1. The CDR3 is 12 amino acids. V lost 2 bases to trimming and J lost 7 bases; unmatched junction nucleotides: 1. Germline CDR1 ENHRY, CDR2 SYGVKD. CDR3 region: CAISEGTVGYTF. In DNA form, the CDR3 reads TGTGCCATCAGTGAGGGGACAGTTGGCTACACCTTC.

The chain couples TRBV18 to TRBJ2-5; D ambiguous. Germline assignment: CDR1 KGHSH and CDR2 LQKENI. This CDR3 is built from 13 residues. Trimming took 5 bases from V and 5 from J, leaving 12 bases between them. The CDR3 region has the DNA TGTGCCAGCTCAAGGTCAAGGCGGGAGACCCAGTACTTC. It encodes CASSRSRRETQYF.

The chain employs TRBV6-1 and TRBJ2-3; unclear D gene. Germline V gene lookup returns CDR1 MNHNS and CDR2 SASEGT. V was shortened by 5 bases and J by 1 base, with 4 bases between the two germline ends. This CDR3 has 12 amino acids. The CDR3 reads CASSSGTDTQYF. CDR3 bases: TGTGCCAGCAGTTCGGGCACAGATACGCAGTATTTT.